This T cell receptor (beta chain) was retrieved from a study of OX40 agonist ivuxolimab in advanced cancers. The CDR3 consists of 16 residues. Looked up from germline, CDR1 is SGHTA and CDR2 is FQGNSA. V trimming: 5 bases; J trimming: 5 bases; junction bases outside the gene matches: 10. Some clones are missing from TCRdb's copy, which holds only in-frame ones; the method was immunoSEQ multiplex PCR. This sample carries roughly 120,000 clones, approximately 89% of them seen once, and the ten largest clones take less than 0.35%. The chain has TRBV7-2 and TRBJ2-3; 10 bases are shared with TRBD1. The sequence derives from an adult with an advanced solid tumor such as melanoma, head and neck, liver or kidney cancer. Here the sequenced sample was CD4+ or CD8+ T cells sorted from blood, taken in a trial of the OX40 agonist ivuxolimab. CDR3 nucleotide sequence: TGTGCCAGCAGCCCCCGGACAGGGGGAAGTATAGATACGCAGTATTTT. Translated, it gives CASSPRTGGSIDTQYF.